This record covers a single T cell receptor (beta chain). The antigen is unknown. The PCR had 60 Vbeta and 13 Jbeta primers. The data were produced by immunoSEQ multiplex PCR, yet TCRdb's version contains in-frame clones alone and is incomplete. Seen here are 200,000 to 300,000 clones, roughly 82% observed once, and the top ten hold 5% to 6%. The sample comes from a study of cytomegalovirus exposure and HLA in healthy donors. The V gene end was trimmed by 1 base and the J gene end by 0 bases; junction bases not matched to a gene: 11. Germline CDR1 and CDR2: KGHSH and LQKENI. This CDR3 contains 20 residues. General study points: In an earlier analysis, about 87% or about 30%: the productive usage of most TCR beta V segments. Among TCR beta chains of equal frequency, HLA-associated ones were more clonally expanded in a later analysis.

Material: PBMCs. This TCR was sampled from a woman aged 35 to 49 in good health and CMV-seropositive. This chain connects TRBV18 to TRBJ2-1; 11 bases are a match to TRBD2. DNA for the CDR3: TGTGCCAGCTCACCACGTATAATAGCGGGAGGGTCCCCCTCCTACAATGAGCAGTTCTTC. Its translation: CASSPRIIAGGSPSYNEQFF.